These 29 T cell receptor beta chains were sequenced from one sample in a study of T cell responses to AZD1222 COVID-19 vaccine. Clones were sequenced by immunoSEQ multiplex PCR, and TCRdb holds only the in-frame ones, with some missing. The table has 150,000 to 200,000 clones, less than 95% seen once. Sample: peripheral blood, taken on day 0 of AZD1222 vaccination. The receptor set was obtained from an adult in good health.

The chain carries TRBV28 and TRBJ2-5, with D tentatively TRBD1 (5 bases). Trimming cost V 7 bases and J 0 bases, with 15 bases left between them. This CDR3 contains 15 residues. Germline CDR1 MDHEN, CDR2 SYDVKM. The CDR3 DNA is TGTGCCAGCATTGGGGCACAGATGTACCAAGAGACCCAGTACTTC. Its protein is CASIGAQMYQETQYF.

The rearrangement links TRBV19 to TRBJ1-2; the D is unclear. V lost 7 bases to trimming and J lost 2 bases, with 14 bases between them. Germline V CDR1 and CDR2: LNHDA, SQIVND (reference sequence). CDR3 length: 14 residues. The CDR3 loop reads CASIKASSNYGYTF. For the CDR3, the DNA is TGTGCCAGTATTAAGGCCTCGTCCAACTATGGCTACACCTTC.

The chain has TRBV5-5 and TRBJ2-7, with D unclear. V dropped 1 base and J dropped 0 bases, with 11 bases sitting between them. The CDR3 sequence is 15 residues long. From germline, CDR1 is SGHKS and CDR2 YYEKEE (reference sequence). For the CDR3, the DNA is TGTGCCAGCAGCTTGCAGGTACCGAGCTCCTACGAGCAGTACTTC. It is translated as CASSLQVPSSYEQYF.

The rearrangement uses TRBV7-9 and TRBJ1-1, with unresolved D. Germline CDR1 and CDR2: SEHNR and FQNEAQ (reference sequence). The germline V and J ends were trimmed by 5 bases and 8 bases, with 9 bases remaining between them. This CDR3 has 11 amino acids. For the CDR3, the DNA is TGTGCCAGCAGCAAAGGGAGGGAAGCTTTCTTT. It translates to CASSKGREAFF.

The gene calls are TRBV19 and TRBJ1-1; 11 bases line up with TRBD1. V shed 10 bases, J shed 7 bases, and the junction held 8 bases outside the gene matches. Germline V gene data show CDR1 as LNHDA and CDR2 as SQIVND (reference sequence). This CDR3 spans 13 amino acids. The CDR3 DNA sequence: TGTGCCACTACTGGACAGGGGGCCGTTGAAGCTTTCTTT. Translated: CATTGQGAVEAFF. The full variable domain, rest sourced from reference TRBV19 and TRBJ1-1, is DGGITQSPKYLFRKEGQNVTLSCEQNLNHDAMYWYRQDPGQGLRLIYYSQIVNDFQKGDIAEGYSVSREKKESFPLTVTSAQKNPTAFYLCATTGQGAVEAFFGQGTRLTVV.

V gene TRBV6-1 combines with J gene TRBJ2-7; D remains ambiguous. The CDR3 extends over 14 amino acids. V lost 1 base, J lost 0 bases, and 7 bases lay in between. CDR1 and CDR2 from the germline V gene are MNHNS and SASEGT. CDR3 DNA sequence: TGTGCCAGCAGTGAAGAATATCCCTCCTACGAGCAGTACTTC. The encoded protein is CASSEEYPSYEQYF.

J is TRBJ2-1 and V is TRBV27; 7 bases match TRBD2. V lost 8 bases to trimming and J lost 10 bases; unmatched junction nucleotides: 17. In germline, CDR1 is MNHEY, CDR2 SMNVEV (reference sequence). The CDR3 consists of 15 residues. CDR3 in DNA: TGTGCCAGCCGAACCGTGGCTAGCGGAGCGGGGGAGCAGTTCTTC. Protein sequence: CASRTVASGAGEQFF.

The V and J genes are TRBV7-3 and TRBJ1-1; TRBD1 matches 7 bases. This CDR3 contains 13 residues. V was pared by 5 bases and J by 3 bases, with 3 bases of the junction left unmatched. Germline loops: CDR1 SGHTA, CDR2 FQGTGA. This chain's CDR3 is CASSLGQYTEAFF. The CDR3 nucleotides read TGTGCCAGCAGCCTGGGACAGTACACTGAAGCTTTCTTT.

The J gene is TRBJ1-2, the V gene TRBV29-1; 8 nucleotides align to TRBD1. The CDR3 has 14 amino acids. V gave up 2 bases and J gave up 4 bases; unmatched junction bases: 6. The germline V gene encodes CDR1 SQVTM and CDR2 ANQGSEA. The CDR3 protein is CSVEQQGVGYGYTF. The CDR3 DNA reads as TGCAGCGTTGAACAACAGGGGGTTGGCTATGGCTACACCTTC.

The chain carries TRBV12-5 and TRBJ2-2, with TRBD1 as a possible D gene (6 bases). In germline, CDR1 is LGHNT, CDR2 FRNRAP. Trimming left V 5 bases short and J 3 bases short, with 22 bases between. This CDR3 is 18 amino acids long. This CDR3 reads CASGVPTGPGAYTGELFF. In DNA form, the CDR3 reads TGTGCTAGTGGTGTACCGACAGGCCCCGGGGCTTACACCGGGGAGCTGTTTTTT.

The gene calls are TRBV27 and TRBJ1-2; D not certain. The V end was cut by 0 bases, the J end by 4 bases, with 12 bases between. The CDR3 covers 15 residues. The germline CDR1 and CDR2 sequences are MNHEY and SMNVEV (reference sequence). This CDR3 reads CASSLSSGKIYGYTF. CDR3 DNA: TGTGCCAGCAGTTTATCCTCCGGGAAGATCTATGGCTACACCTTC.

Worth noting for this clone: The same CDR3 can be traced to other DNA sequences in this sample. The chain uses TRBV29-1 and TRBJ2-3, with D possibly matching TRBD1 (5 bases). The CDR3 is made up of 13 amino acids. Trimming shortened V by 2 bases and J by 2 bases, and 8 bases separated the two germline ends. Germline V gene sequence: CDR1 SQVTM, CDR2 ANQGSEA. CDR3: CSVESGHTDTQYF. CDR3 DNA sequence: TGCAGCGTTGAATCAGGGCACACAGATACGCAGTATTTT.

V is TRBV10-1 and J is TRBJ2-3; TRBD2 aligns across 7 bases. Germline trimming cut 4 bases from V and 4 bases from J; bases unmatched to any gene: 5. CDR1 and CDR2 (germline): WNHNN, SYGVQD (reference sequence). The CDR3 sequence is 14 residues long. The CDR3 sequence: CASSVGGSADTQYF. CDR3 in DNA: TGCGCCAGCAGTGTTGGCGGGAGTGCAGATACGCAGTATTTT.

V usage is TRBV5-8 and J usage is TRBJ1-1; 7 bases line up with TRBD1. The CDR3 spans 15 residues. The V and J ends lost 1 base and 1 base, in that order; junction bases with no gene match: 4. CDR1 is SGHTS and CDR2 is YDEGEE in the germline V gene. Written as DNA, the CDR3 is TGTGCCAGCAGCTTGACAGGGGCGAGGAACACTGAAGCTTTCTTT. It translates to CASSLTGARNTEAFF.

The chain employs TRBV24-1 and TRBJ2-1, with 8 bases fitting TRBD2. The CDR3 has 17 amino acids. J gave up 6 bases and V 2 bases, and 11 bases lay outside the gene matches. The germline V gene encodes CDR1 KGHDR and CDR2 SFDVKD. The CDR3, as DNA: TGTGCCACCAGTGATTCCGCTCCGGGACTAGGGTTCAATGAGCAGTTCTTC. It yields the protein CATSDSAPGLGFNEQFF.

The chain couples TRBV5-1 to TRBJ2-7; TRBD2 matches at 9 bases. V dropped 0 bases and J dropped 3; count of bases not matched to a gene: 4. Germline V lookup: CDR1 SGHRS, CDR2 YFSETQ. This CDR3 region has 15 residues. CDR3 coding DNA: TGCGCCAGCAGCTTGGCGGTAGCGGGAGACTACGAGCAGTACTTC. Amino acid sequence: CASSLAVAGDYEQYF.

The chain combines TRBV27 with TRBJ2-7, with 14 bases aligning to TRBD2. Germline CDR1 is MNHEY and CDR2 is SMNVEV (reference sequence). V lost 7 bases, J lost 5 bases, and 10 bases stayed unmatched. CDR3 length: 16 residues. The CDR3 spells CASTWTSGRIVHEQYF. CDR3 coding DNA: TGTGCCAGCACCTGGACTAGCGGGAGGATTGTCCACGAGCAGTACTTC.

The chain carries TRBV15 and TRBJ1-1, with D unresolved. Germline V gene sequence: CDR1 LNHNV, CDR2 YYDKDF (reference sequence). Trimming left V 1 base short and J 3 bases short, with 9 bases between. This CDR3 spans 14 amino acids. CDR3 region: CATSRGREYTEAFF. CDR3 DNA sequence: TGTGCCACCAGCAGAGGCCGAGAATACACTGAAGCTTTCTTT. The full variable domain, in which reference TRBV15 and TRBJ1-1 provide the parts outside the CDR3, is DAMVIQNPRYQVTQFGKPVTLSCSQTLNHNVMYWYQQKSSQAPKLLFHYYDKDFNNEADTPDNFQSRRPNTSFCFLDIRSPGLGDTAMYLCATSRGREYTEAFFGQGTRLTVV.

This sequence joins TRBV5-4 and TRBJ1-2, with no clear D. V gave up 1 base and J gave up 8 bases, with 12 bases separating them. The germline CDR1 and CDR2 sequences are SGHNT and YYREEE (reference sequence). The CDR3 sequence is 13 residues long. CDR3 in DNA: TGTGCCAGCAGCTTGCCGGAGACAAAAGGCTACACCTTC. Translation: CASSLPETKGYTF.

The genes are TRBV4-1 and TRBJ2-3, with D possibly TRBD1 on 5 matching bases. The germline V and J ends were trimmed by 0 bases and 3 bases, with 16 bases remaining between them. Germline V gene lookup returns CDR1 MGHRA and CDR2 YSYEKL. CDR3 length: 17 residues. The DNA of the CDR3 is TGCGCCAGCAGCCAAGACCCCGCAGGGTCAAGGACAGATACGCAGTATTTT. Its protein product is CASSQDPAGSRTDTQYF.

The V gene is TRBV6-5, the J gene TRBJ2-7, with TRBD1 matching over 7 bases. The CDR3 loop spans 13 amino acids. V shed 6 bases, J shed 3 bases, and the junction held 5 bases outside the gene matches. Germline CDR1 reads MNHEY; CDR2 reads SVGAGI. In nucleotides, the CDR3 is TGTGCCAGCAGCGATCGGGACAGCTACGAGCAGTACTTC. Translation gives CASSDRDSYEQYF.

The V call is TRBV6-5, the J call TRBJ2-1, with 11 bases aligning to TRBD2. This CDR3 is 14 amino acids long. Germline V gives CDR1 MNHEY, CDR2 SVGAGI. The ends lost 7 bases at V and 9 bases at J; junction bases unmatched: 8. CDR3 nucleotides: TGTGCCAGCACCCCCACTAGCGGGAGAGGTGAGCAGTTCTTC. Encoded protein: CASTPTSGRGEQFF.

V and J are TRBV6-6 and TRBJ2-7; D remains ambiguous. CDR3 length: 13 residues. Germline-derived CDR1 and CDR2 are MNHNY and SVGAGI (reference sequence). The V end was cut by 1 base, the J end by 4 bases, with 8 bases between. The chain's CDR3 is CASSYLMDYEQYF. In nucleotides, the CDR3 is TGTGCCAGCAGTTACTTGATGGATTACGAGCAGTACTTC.

The V and J genes are TRBV10-2 and TRBJ1-4; no clear D gene. The CDR3 consists of 13 residues. The germline gives CDR1 WSHSY, CDR2 SAAADI. V lost 2 bases and J 8 bases, leaving 9 bases between the germline ends. The CDR3 DNA reads TGCGCCAGCAGTGAGGGGGAGTGGGAAAAACTGTTTTTT. As protein: CASSEGEWEKLFF.

The chain recombines TRBV28 with TRBJ1-2, with D possibly TRBD1 on 5 matching bases. The germline V and J ends were trimmed by 7 bases and 8 bases, with 17 bases remaining between them. The CDR3 spans 13 residues. Germline assignment: CDR1 MDHEN and CDR2 SYDVKM. The DNA for the CDR3 is TGTGCCAGCACATGGGGACCTCCAGGCGGCTACACCTTC. This encodes CASTWGPPGGYTF.

Written as DNA, the CDR3 is TGTGCCAGCAGACAGGGTAGGGGATGGCAAGAGACCCAGTACTTC. This codes for CASRQGRGWQETQYF. V gene TRBV6-6 combines with J gene TRBJ2-5, with D possibly matching TRBD1 (6 bases). The CDR3 spans 15 residues. V dropped 6 bases and J dropped 2 bases, with 16 bases sitting between them. Per germline, CDR1 MNHNY and CDR2 SVGAGI (reference sequence).

J is TRBJ1-6 and V is TRBV27; no clear D. Trimming cost V 5 bases and J 9 bases, with 17 bases left between them. CDR1 MNHEY and CDR2 SMNVEV come from the germline V gene (reference sequence). The CDR3 sequence is 15 residues long. CDR3 sequence reads: CASSPRSLPGSPLHF. The CDR3 DNA reads as TGTGCCAGCAGTCCCCGGTCTCTCCCAGGTTCACCCCTCCACTTT.

The gene calls are TRBV5-4 and TRBJ1-1, with unresolved D. From germline, CDR1 is SGHNT and CDR2 YYREEE (reference sequence). The CDR3 spans 11 residues. The ends were cut back, 6 bases at V and 7 bases at J, with 10 bases in the middle. The CDR3 region has the DNA TGTGCCAGCACAACGGGCGGTGAAGCTTTCTTT. Its protein product is CASTTGGEAFF. The variable domain in full, completed from reference TRBV5-4 and TRBJ1-1, reads ETGVTQSPTHLIKTRGQQVTLRCSSQSGHNTVSWYQQALGQGPQFIFQYYREEENGRGNFPPRFSGLQFPNYSSELNVNALELDDSALYLCASTTGGEAFFGQGTRLTVV.

The V gene is TRBV10-1, the J gene TRBJ1-1, with D possibly TRBD1 on 5 matching bases. CDR1 is WNHNN, CDR2 SYGVQD, per germline (reference sequence). Trimming removed 4 bases from V and 1 base from J, with 7 bases in between. The CDR3 has 13 amino acids. The CDR3: CASSAQGNTEAFF. The CDR3 coding sequence is TGCGCCAGCAGTGCCCAGGGGAACACTGAAGCTTTCTTT.